This T cell receptor (beta chain) was profiled in a study of shared clonotypes between healthy human individuals. Germline values: CDR1 SGHKS, CDR2 YYEKEE (reference sequence). The CDR3 loop spans 14 amino acids. V lost 5 bases to trimming and J lost 6 bases, with 17 bases between them. Data came from immunoSEQ multiplex PCR; TCRdb stores just in-frame clones and leaves some out. The sample has 2,500,000 or so clones; approximately 92% are singletons. The chain couples TRBV5-5 to TRBJ1-2; D not resolved. The sequence was obtained from a man younger than 35 in good health. Material for sequencing was naive CD4+ T cells sorted from blood. As for subset: CD45RA+ positively selected. The CDR3 DNA is TGTGCCAGCAGGGTGGGCTTTAGGGTTGATGGCTACACCTTC. Residues: CASRVGFRVDGYTF.